The 19 T cell receptor beta chains listed next were all sequenced from one sample in a study of metastatic and nonmetastatic thyroid tumors. TCRdb re-processed the PCR reads through MiXCR. The sample includes 30,000 to 45,000 clones, about 20% of them seen just once. All patients reached thyroid surgery having received no treatment beforehand. Sequencing was carried out using blood. The receptors originated from a female donor with papillary thyroid cancer or a benign thyroid nodule (not recorded which). Some clones in this sample may be carry-over from other donors' samples.

The genes are TRBV28 and TRBJ1-2; D is unresolved. This CDR3 spans 14 amino acids. Germline assignment: CDR1 MDHEN and CDR2 SYDVKM. Trimming stripped 2 bases from V and 4 bases from J, with 11 bases between. Written as DNA, the CDR3 is TGTGCCAGCAGTTTAAACAGCGTTATCTATGGCTACACCTTC. Encoded protein: CASSLNSVIYGYTF.

Points on this clone: A read error may explain this, as a much larger clone is one base away. The rearrangement uses TRBV7-3 and TRBJ2-3, with TRBD1 identical over 8 bases. The CDR3 has 11 amino acids. V gave up 5 bases and J gave up 14 bases; unmatched junction bases: 6. Germline CDR1 is SGHTA and CDR2 is FQGTGA. The CDR3 DNA reads TGTGCCAGCAGCCCCTGGACAGGGTTGTATTTT. This codes for CASSPWTGLYF.

This clone was picked up a small number of times. The rearrangement uses TRBV5-1 and TRBJ2-1; 8 bases map to TRBD2. CDR1 and CDR2 from the germline V gene are SGHRS and YFSETQ. The V and J ends lost 4 bases and 7 bases, in that order; junction bases with no gene match: 13. The CDR3 totals 16 residues. The CDR3 reads CASSPSGLGLGNEQFF. Here the CDR3 DNA reads TGCGCCAGCAGCCCATCGGGACTAGGTTTGGGTAATGAGCAGTTCTTC. Combining the CDR3 with reference TRBV5-1 and TRBJ2-1 gives the whole variable domain KAGVTQTPRYLIKTRGQQVTLSCSPISGHRSVSWYQQTPGQGLQFLFEYFSETQRNKGNFPGRFSGRQFSNSRSEMNVSTLELGDSALYLCASSPSGLGLGNEQFFGPGTRLTVL.

This clone has ten or more counts. This rearrangement joins TRBV2 to TRBJ2-1; the match to TRBD2 covers 9 bases. Germline loops: CDR1 SNHLY, CDR2 FYNNEI. The CDR3 has 14 amino acids. J gave up 8 bases and V 11 bases, and 13 bases lay outside the gene matches. For the CDR3, the DNA is TGTGCCGACCTGGGGCGGGAGGGCCGAGATGAGCAGTTCTTC. Translating it yields CADLGREGRDEQFF.

In this sample, this clone turned up a few times. The conserved final phenylalanine or tryptophan is absent from the CDR3, which likely points to a read error. V is TRBV6-4 and J is TRBJ2-6; the D is unclear. Germline CDR1 is MRHNA and CDR2 is SNTAGT. V lost 4 bases, J lost 1 base, and 8 bases lay in between. CDR3 size: 15 residues. The CDR3, as DNA: TGTGCCAGCAGTGCTACACTATCTGGGGCCAACGTCCTGACTCTC. It is translated as CASSATLSGANVLTL.

In regard to this clone: Its ends do not fully match the called genes, so a read error is possible. The chain recombines TRBV28 with TRBJ2-1; no definite D call. The CDR3 contains 14 residues. From germline, CDR1 is MDHEN and CDR2 SYDVKM. The CDR3 here is CASSLRPNDNEQFF. CDR3 DNA sequence: TGCGCCAGCAGTTTACGCCCGAACGACAATGAGCAGTTCTTC.

This clone was seen a single time. This chain connects TRBV11-2 to TRBJ2-1; the D is unclear. Trimming shortened V by 4 bases and J by 0 bases, and 10 bases separated the two germline ends. Germline V gives CDR1 SGHAT, CDR2 FQNNGV. The CDR3 runs to 15 residues. CDR3 nucleotides: TGTGCCAGCAGCTCCCTACGTGGCTCCTACAATGAGCAGTTCTTC. Translation gives CASSSLRGSYNEQFF.

Points on this clone: This CDR3 is also generated by other DNA sequences in the sample. This rearrangement joins TRBV10-3 to TRBJ2-1; possibly TRBD1 or TRBD2 for D (5 bases each). The V end lost 0 bases, the J end lost 5 bases, and 14 bases lay between the germline ends. This CDR3 contains 16 residues. Germline V gene data show CDR1 as ENHRY and CDR2 as SYGVKD. The CDR3 is CAISESLRGRHNEQFF. For the CDR3, the DNA is TGTGCCATCAGTGAGTCGTTGAGGGGTCGGCACAATGAGCAGTTCTTC.

In its sample, this clone is medium-sized (0.01 to 0.1%). The chain couples TRBV6-1 to TRBJ2-2; unclear D gene. The V and J ends lost 6 bases and 3 bases respectively, with 8 bases between them. CDR3 length equals 13 residues. Germline values: CDR1 MNHNS, CDR2 SASEGT. The CDR3 sequence is CASRVVYTGELFF. CDR3 in DNA: TGTGCCAGCAGGGTGGTTTACACCGGGGAGCTGTTTTTT.

This sequence joins TRBV5-6 and TRBJ2-7; D not certain. CDR3 length: 13 amino acids. Germline V lookup: CDR1 SGHDT, CDR2 YYEEEE. V was trimmed by 2 bases and J by 3 bases, leaving 9 bases between them. The CDR3 DNA reads TGTGCCAGCAGCTTCGGCAGCCACTACGAGCAGTACTTC. Its translation: CASSFGSHYEQYF.

In regard to this clone: A single base separates this from a much larger clone, so it may be a read error. The V gene is TRBV18, the J gene TRBJ1-1, with D perhaps TRBD1 (6 bases). Germline CDR1 is KGHSH and CDR2 is LQKENI. V lost 5 bases and J lost 4, with 14 bases in between. The CDR3 sequence is 14 residues long. The CDR3 sequence is CASSDIDRSTEAFF. The CDR3 DNA is TGTGCCAGCTCAGACATCGACAGGAGCACTGAAGCTTTCTTT.

This clone has only a few counts. This may arise from a read error, as a much more abundant clone is one base away. This chain connects TRBV6-1 to TRBJ1-5; TRBD1 matches 10 bases. The CDR3 totals 14 residues. V lost 5 bases and J lost 10; bases outside the gene matches: 8. CDR1 is MNHNS, CDR2 SASEGT, per germline. CDR3 coding DNA: TGTGCCAGCAGTCGACAGGGGGCCAACCATCCCCAGCATTTT. It translates to CASSRQGANHPQHF.

This clone has ten or more counts. The V and J genes are TRBV10-1 and TRBJ2-2; no reliable D call. Trimming left V 3 bases short and J 3 bases short, with 5 bases between. Germline CDR1 reads WNHNN; CDR2 reads SYGVQD (reference sequence). CDR3 length: 13 residues. DNA for the CDR3: TGCGCCAGCAGTGACGGGTACACCGGGGAGCTGTTTTTT. Translating it yields CASSDGYTGELFF.

This clone occurred many times. The V call is TRBV18, the J call TRBJ2-5, with D maybe TRBD2 (5 bases). The CDR3 runs 16 residues. Between the trimmed V and J ends, which lost 0 bases and 4 bases, there was a span of 15 bases. The germline V gene has CDR1 KGHSH and CDR2 LQKENI. This CDR3 is CASSPPAGRVGETQYF. The CDR3 region has the DNA TGTGCCAGCTCACCACCTGCCGGGCGGGTCGGAGAGACCCAGTACTTC.

A word on this clone: A read error may explain this, as a much larger clone is one base away. This chain links TRBV7-9 with TRBJ2-5; D is perhaps TRBD1 (5 bases). The length of the CDR3 is 16 residues. In germline, CDR1 is SEHNR, CDR2 FQNEAQ (reference sequence). V lost 5 bases and J lost 4, with 20 bases in between. For the CDR3, the DNA is TGTGCCAGCAGCAAACCCGCAGGGCCCGCCCGAGAGACCCAGTACTTC. Its protein product is CASSKPAGPARETQYF.

This clone was seen at least ten times. The rearrangement links TRBV12-3 or TRBV12-4 to TRBJ1-2, with TRBD1 matching 7 bases. The trim removed 2 bases at V and 2 bases at J, leaving 2 bases unmatched. This CDR3 has 14 amino acids. As DNA, the CDR3 is TGTGCCAGCAGTTTACAAGGGGGCAACTATGGCTACACCTTC. Its protein product is CASSLQGGNYGYTF.

This clone occurred many times. At one end, the junction sequence differs from germline, possibly due to a read error. J is TRBJ1-1 and V is TRBV10-3; the D is unclear. Germline-derived CDR1 and CDR2 are ENHRY and SYGVKD. CDR3 length equals 13 residues. CDR3 nucleotides: TGTGCCATCAGTGAGTCGGTGAACACCGAAGCTTTCTTT. Translated, it gives CAISESVNTEAFF.

This clone appeared many times. The chain joins TRBV5-8 to TRBJ1-2; D gene ambiguous. Germline CDR1 is SGHTS and CDR2 is YDEGEE. V was clipped by 1 base and J by 1 base, with 5 bases between them. The CDR3 length is 13 residues. CDR3 protein: CASSLTDNYGYTF. CDR3 DNA: TGTGCCAGCAGCTTGACCGATAACTATGGCTACACCTTC.

Relative to its sample, this clone is medium-sized (0.01 to 0.1%). The chain uses TRBV6-1 and TRBJ1-2; D is ambiguous. The CDR3 is 15 amino acids. CDR1 is MNHNS, CDR2 SASEGT, per germline. Trimming removed 3 bases from V and 8 bases from J, with 19 bases in between. The CDR3 nucleotides are TGTGCCAGCAGTGATGGCGACGACCTGACTTTGGGCTACACCTTC. This codes for CASSDGDDLTLGYTF.